What follows is one T cell receptor beta chain and its context. Its antigen is not known. This CDR3 contains 19 residues. The junction had 12 bases not matched to a gene; V was cut back by 4 bases and J by 0 bases. Germline V CDR1 and CDR2: LGHNA, YSLEER. TCRdb recomputed calls from the reads with MiXCR, one row per CDR3 protein. The sample records 680,000 or so distinct CDR3 sequences, 30% to 35% being singletons. These data belong to a study of T cell repertoires in cytomegalovirus infection. About the research overall: The study used recently identified HLA-C-restricted and well-studied HLA-B-restricted CMV epitopes. Evidence of both CMV infection and a matching HLA type came from public TCR beta signatures. General observations from the study: Frequencies of public TCR beta families were cumulated, and this identified carriers of CMV plus the relevant HLA. Ex vivo, HLA-C-restricted CMV-specific TCR beta clonotypes prevailed over the rest of the response.

The specimen was cultured PBMCs, collected from culture after CMV antigen stimulation. The sequence derives from a human donor in good health (CMV status not recorded). Some clones in this sample may be carry-over from other donors' samples. The V gene is TRBV4-3, the J gene TRBJ2-1; 10 nucleotides match TRBD2. The CDR3: CASSRRLAGAASSYNEQFF. CDR3 nucleotides: TGCGCCAGCAGCCGGCGTCTAGCGGGAGCCGCGAGCTCCTACAATGAGCAGTTCTTC.